These 13 T cell receptor beta chains were sequenced from one sample in a study of T cell changes during pregnancy in multiple sclerosis. Clones were read by immunoSEQ multiplex PCR, and TCRdb kept only the in-frame ones, dropping some. The repertoire has approximately 46,000 clones, 80% to 95% of them found once; the top ten carry 0.39%. This specimen consisted of CD4+ T cells from peripheral blood mononuclear cells, obtained after pregnancy. These receptors all stem from a female donor with multiple sclerosis, enrolled in a pregnancy study.

This chain connects TRBV6-5 to TRBJ2-1; 10 bases fit TRBD2. V gave up 7 bases and J gave up 6 bases; unmatched junction bases: 9. The CDR3 consists of 15 residues. The germline CDR1 and CDR2 sequences are MNHEY and SVGAGI. CDR3 sequence (DNA): TGTGCCAGCACTTATTTGGGACTAGCGTCCAATGAGCAGTTCTTC. It yields the protein CASTYLGLASNEQFF.

The chain joins TRBV2 to TRBJ2-2; perhaps TRBD1 as D (6 bases). Per germline, CDR1 SNHLY and CDR2 FYNNEI. The CDR3 contains 15 residues. The V end was cut by 5 bases, the J end by 0 bases, with 10 bases between. CDR3 in amino acids: CASSRTEANTGELFF. In nucleotides, the CDR3 is TGTGCCAGCAGTCGGACAGAGGCGAACACCGGGGAGCTGTTTTTT. Drawing the rest from reference TRBV2 and TRBJ2-2, the complete variable domain is EPEVTQTPSHQVTQMGQEVILRCVPISNHLYFYWYRQILGQKVEFLVSFYNNEISEKSEIFDDQFSVERPDGSNFTLKIRSTKLEDSAMYFCASSRTEANTGELFFGEGSRLTVL.

The V gene is TRBV2, the J gene TRBJ1-4; weak D call: TRBD1 (6 bases). The ends were cut back, 3 bases at V and 5 bases at J, with 13 bases in the middle. The CDR3 has 15 residues. Germline V gives CDR1 SNHLY, CDR2 FYNNEI. DNA for the CDR3: TGTGCCAGCAGTGATATTTGGACAGCAAATGAAAAACTGTTTTTT. This gives the protein CASSDIWTANEKLFF.

Notes on this clone: One end of the junction does not line up with germline, which may come from a read error. V usage is TRBV18 and J usage is TRBJ2-1; no definite D call. This CDR3 has 12 residues. Germline CDR1 reads KGHSH; CDR2 reads LQKENI. CDR3 sequence: CASSPQRNEHFF. The CDR3 nucleotides are TGTGCCAGCTCACCTCAAAGAAATGAGCACTTCTTC.

The chain recombines TRBV18 with TRBJ1-5; 7 bases match TRBD1. V lost 4 bases to trimming and J lost 6 bases; unmatched junction nucleotides: 6. CDR3 length equals 14 residues. CDR1 and CDR2 from the germline V gene are KGHSH and LQKENI. The CDR3 sequence: CASSLGQDAQPQHF. The CDR3 DNA reads as TGTGCCAGCTCACTCGGACAGGATGCTCAGCCCCAGCATTTT.

V is TRBV4-3 and J is TRBJ2-3; perhaps TRBD2 as D (6 bases). The CDR3 totals 16 residues. Per the germline V gene, CDR1 is LGHNA and CDR2 is YSLEER. V lost 4 bases and J lost 7, with 21 bases in between. The DNA for the CDR3 is TGCGCCAGCAGCCGCGAACTAGCTAGGCCTAGTAATACGCAGTATTTT. This sequence encodes CASSRELARPSNTQYF.

This chain joins TRBV30 and TRBJ2-4, with D tentatively TRBD1 (6 bases). This CDR3 is 16 amino acids long. Germline values: CDR1 GTSNPN, CDR2 SVGIG (reference sequence). Trimming took off 1 base at V and 3 bases at J, with 16 bases between the two ends. CDR3 sequence: CAWSERGSFGKNIQYF. CDR3 DNA: TGTGCCTGGAGTGAGAGGGGGAGTTTTGGCAAAAACATTCAGTACTTC. Filled out from reference TRBV30 and TRBJ2-4, the complete variable domain reads SQTIHQWPATLVQPVGSPLSLECTVEGTSNPNLYWYRQAAGRGLQLLFYSVGIGQISSEVPQNLSASRPQDRQFILSSKKLLLSDSGFYLCAWSERGSFGKNIQYFGAGTRLSVL.

This clone has more than one count but fewer than ten. Written as DNA, the CDR3 is TGTGCCAGCTCGGGGCTACTAGCGGGTGGCTACACCTTC. Its translation is CASSGLLAGGYTF. This sequence joins TRBV28 and TRBJ1-2, with D perhaps TRBD1 (5 bases). This CDR3 spans 13 amino acids. From germline, CDR1 is MDHEN and CDR2 SYDVKM. Trimming took 8 bases from V and 7 from J, leaving 17 bases between them.

V is TRBV19 and J is TRBJ2-7, with 10 bases lining up with TRBD1. The CDR3 has 15 residues. The germline CDR1 and CDR2 sequences are LNHDA and SQIVND (reference sequence). Germline trimming cut 6 bases from V and 4 bases from J; bases unmatched to any gene: 9. Written as DNA, the CDR3 is TGTGCCAGTAGCCCCCCGACAGGGGGCAGATACGAGCAGTACTTC. It codes for CASSPPTGGRYEQYF.

The rearrangement uses TRBV6-1 and TRBJ2-3; weak D call: TRBD2 (6 bases). The ends were cut back, 3 bases at V and 0 bases at J, with 13 bases in the middle. The CDR3 has 16 amino acids. Germline loops: CDR1 MNHNS, CDR2 SASEGT. The CDR3 nucleotides are TGTGCCAGCAGTGAGAGGGGAGGAGTTAGCACAGATACGCAGTATTTT. It translates to CASSERGGVSTDTQYF.

V is TRBV2 and J is TRBJ1-6; no definite D call. V lost 8 bases, J lost 8 bases, and 13 bases lay in between. This CDR3 has 13 amino acids. Germline V gives CDR1 SNHLY, CDR2 FYNNEI. CDR3 residues: CASGPGRDSPLHF. For the CDR3, the DNA is TGTGCCAGCGGGCCTGGGAGGGATTCACCCCTCCACTTT.

The V and J genes are TRBV9 and TRBJ2-7; D call uncertain. In germline, CDR1 is SGDLS, CDR2 YYNGEE. V lost 3 bases and J lost 4, with 14 bases in between. This CDR3 comprises 14 residues. As DNA, the CDR3 is TGTGCCAGCAGCGGGTCCTATCGCGGTTACGAGCAGTACTTC. Translated, it gives CASSGSYRGYEQYF.

The chain combines TRBV5-4 with TRBJ1-4; D uncertain. CDR1 SGHNT and CDR2 YYREEE come from the germline V gene (reference sequence). This CDR3 has 17 residues. The ends were cut back, 4 bases at V and 4 bases at J, with 20 bases in the middle. CDR3 in DNA: TGTGCCAGCAGCCCCGAGGGAGGTGGCAGGCATAATGAAAAACTGTTTTTT. Its translation: CASSPEGGGRHNEKLFF.